This T cell receptor (beta chain) came from a study of response to subunit inactivated influenza vaccine. TCRdb itself ran the RT-PCR reads through MiXCR, one entry per CDR3 protein. The table lists under 200,000 distinct CDR3 sequences, approximately 12% of them singletons. This CDR3 has 13 amino acids. Germline lookup yields CDR1 MNHEY and CDR2 SVGAGI. V lost 0 bases and J 6 bases, leaving 6 bases between the germline ends. These data also featured in a second study, about T cells expressing NK-cell markers. Per that paper: TCR beta cDNA was generated via 5'RACE template switching incorporating UMIs. Cells sorted as CD3+CD56+NKG2C+, CD3+CD56+NKG2C- and CD3+CD56-NKG2C+ T cells supplied the TCR beta repertoires. Sequencing covered eight donors, seven HCMV-seropositive and one seronegative. Within several experiments, an anti-gamma-delta TCR antibody kept the sorting limited to alpha-beta TCR T cells.

The source is a man aged 45-65 years who received an inactivated influenza vaccine. Sequencing used CD8+ T cells sorted from PBMCs, obtained 11 to 12 days after vaccination. The chain links TRBV6-5 to TRBJ2-1, with unresolved D. The CDR3 DNA reads TGTGCCAGCAGTTACTCGAGAGGCAATGAGCAGTTCTTC. This codes for CASSYSRGNEQFF.